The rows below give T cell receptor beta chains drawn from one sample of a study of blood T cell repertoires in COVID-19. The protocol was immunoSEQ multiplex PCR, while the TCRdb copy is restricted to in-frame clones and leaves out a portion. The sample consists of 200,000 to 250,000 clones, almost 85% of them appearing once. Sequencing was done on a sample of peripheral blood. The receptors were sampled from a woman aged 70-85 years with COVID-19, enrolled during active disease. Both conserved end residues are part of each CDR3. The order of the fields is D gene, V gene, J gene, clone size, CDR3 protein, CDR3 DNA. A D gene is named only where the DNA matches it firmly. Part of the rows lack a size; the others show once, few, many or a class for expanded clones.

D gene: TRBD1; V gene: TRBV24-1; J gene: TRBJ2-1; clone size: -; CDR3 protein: CATSDPGRTGHENEQFF; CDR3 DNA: TGTGCCACCAGTGACCCAGGTAGGACAGGGCATGAGAATGAGCAGTTCTTC
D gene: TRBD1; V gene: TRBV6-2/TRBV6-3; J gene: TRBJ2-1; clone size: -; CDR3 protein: CASSLPGQGRNEQFF; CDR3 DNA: TGTGCCAGCAGCCTCCCGGGACAGGGGAGGAATGAGCAGTTCTTC
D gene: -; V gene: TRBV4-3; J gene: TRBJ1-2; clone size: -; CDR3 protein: CASSQELGHIYGYTF; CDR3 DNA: TGCGCCAGCAGCCAAGAATTGGGACACATCTATGGCTACACCTTC
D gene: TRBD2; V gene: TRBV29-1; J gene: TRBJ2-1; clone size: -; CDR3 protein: CSGTSGSSSYNEQFF; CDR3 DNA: TGCAGCGGTACTAGCGGGAGCAGCTCCTACAATGAGCAGTTCTTC
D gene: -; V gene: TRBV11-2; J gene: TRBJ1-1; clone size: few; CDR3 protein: CASGLLNRNTEAFF; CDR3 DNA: TGTGCCAGCGGATTATTAAACAGAAACACTGAAGCTTTCTTT
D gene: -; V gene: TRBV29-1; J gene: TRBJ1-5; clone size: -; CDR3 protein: CSVGNGVGGNQPQHF; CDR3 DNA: TGCAGCGTTGGTAACGGGGTAGGAGGCAATCAGCCCCAGCATTTT
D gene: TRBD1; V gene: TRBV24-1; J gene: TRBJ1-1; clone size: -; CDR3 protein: CATSGGQGLNTEAFF; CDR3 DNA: TGTGCCACCAGTGGGGGACAGGGTCTTAACACTGAAGCTTTCTTT
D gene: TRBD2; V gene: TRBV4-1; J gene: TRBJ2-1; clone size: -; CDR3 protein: CASSQVLAEYNEQFF; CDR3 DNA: TGCGCCAGCAGCCAAGTTCTAGCGGAGTACAATGAGCAGTTCTTC
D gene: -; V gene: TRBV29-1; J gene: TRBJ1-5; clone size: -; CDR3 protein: CSARQTQDNQPQHF; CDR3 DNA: TGCAGCGCTCGACAGACGCAAGATAATCAGCCCCAGCATTTT
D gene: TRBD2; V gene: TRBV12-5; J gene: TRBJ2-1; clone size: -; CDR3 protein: CASGLGLAVNEQFF; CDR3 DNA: TGTGCTAGTGGTTTGGGACTAGCGGTCAATGAGCAGTTCTTC
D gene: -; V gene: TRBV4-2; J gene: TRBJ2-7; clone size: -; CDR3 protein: CASSQAQQQTYEQYF; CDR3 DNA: TGTGCCAGCAGCCAAGCTCAACAGCAAACCTACGAGCAGTACTTC
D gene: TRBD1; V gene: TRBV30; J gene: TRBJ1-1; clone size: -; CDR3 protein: CAWSPGTANTEAFF; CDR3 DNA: TGTGCCTGGAGTCCCGGGACAGCAAACACTGAAGCTTTCTTT
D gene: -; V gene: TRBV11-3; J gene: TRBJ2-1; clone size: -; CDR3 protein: CASSPSFGNEQFF; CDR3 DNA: TGTGCCAGCAGCCCCTCCTTCGGGAATGAGCAGTTCTTC
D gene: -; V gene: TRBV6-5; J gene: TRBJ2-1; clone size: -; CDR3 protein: CASRNLGWGDEQFF; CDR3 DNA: TGTGCCAGCAGAAACCTCGGGTGGGGGGATGAGCAGTTCTTC
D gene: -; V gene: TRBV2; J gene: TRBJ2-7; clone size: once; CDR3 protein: CASSTGRPERYEQYF; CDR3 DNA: TGTGCCAGCAGTACAGGAAGGCCCGAACGCTACGAGCAGTACTTC
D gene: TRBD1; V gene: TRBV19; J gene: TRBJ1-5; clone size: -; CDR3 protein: CASSMAGTGDQPQHF; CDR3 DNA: TGTGCCAGTAGTATGGCCGGGACAGGAGATCAGCCCCAGCATTTT
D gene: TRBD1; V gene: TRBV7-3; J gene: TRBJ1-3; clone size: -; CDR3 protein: CASSLTSPWDREGNTIYF; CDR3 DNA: TGTGCCAGCAGCTTAACCTCCCCTTGGGACAGGGAGGGGAACACCATATATTTT
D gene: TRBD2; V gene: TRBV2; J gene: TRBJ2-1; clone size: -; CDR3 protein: CASRAGTSGGAPYNEQFF; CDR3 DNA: TGTGCCAGCAGAGCCGGGACTAGCGGGGGGGCTCCCTACAATGAGCAGTTCTTC
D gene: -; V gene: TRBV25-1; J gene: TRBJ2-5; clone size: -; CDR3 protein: CASSWTVSRETQYF; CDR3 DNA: TGTGCCAGCAGTTGGACAGTCTCCCGGGAGACCCAGTACTTC
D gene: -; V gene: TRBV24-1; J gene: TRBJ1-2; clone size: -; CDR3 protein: CATSGAGASYGYTF; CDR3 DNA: TGTGCCACCAGTGGGGCAGGGGCAAGCTATGGCTACACCTTC
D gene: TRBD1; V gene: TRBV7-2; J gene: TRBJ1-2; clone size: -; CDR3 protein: CASSSLTGGGINYGYTF; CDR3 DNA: TGTGCCAGCAGCTCATTGACAGGGGGAGGGATTAACTATGGCTACACCTTC
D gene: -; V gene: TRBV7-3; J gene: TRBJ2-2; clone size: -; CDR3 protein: CASSLAGSTGELFF; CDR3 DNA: TGTGCCAGCAGCTTAGCAGGGTCCACCGGGGAGCTGTTTTTT
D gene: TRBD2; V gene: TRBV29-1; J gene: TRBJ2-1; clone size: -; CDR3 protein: CSAEMPSGGDINEQFF; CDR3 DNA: TGCAGCGCCGAGATGCCTAGCGGGGGAGACATCAATGAGCAGTTCTTC
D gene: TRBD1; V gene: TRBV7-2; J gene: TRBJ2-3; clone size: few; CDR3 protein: CASSLASTGTDTQYF; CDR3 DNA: TGTGCCAGCAGCTTAGCCTCGACAGGGACAGATACGCAGTATTTT
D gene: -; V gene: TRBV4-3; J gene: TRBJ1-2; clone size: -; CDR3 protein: CASSQETGYGYTF; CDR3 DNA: TGCGCCAGCAGCCAAGAGACAGGCTATGGCTACACCTTC
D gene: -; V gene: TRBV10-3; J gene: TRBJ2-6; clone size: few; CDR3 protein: CATSTATSGANVLTF; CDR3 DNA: TGTGCCACTTCGACAGCTACCTCTGGGGCCAACGTCCTGACTTTC
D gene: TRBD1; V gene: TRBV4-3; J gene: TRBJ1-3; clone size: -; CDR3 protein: CASSRTGYGNTIYF; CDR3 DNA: TGCGCCAGCAGCCGGACAGGGTATGGAAACACCATATATTTT
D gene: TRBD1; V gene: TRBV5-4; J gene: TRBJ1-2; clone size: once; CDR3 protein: CASSLVGQDGYTF; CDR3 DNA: TGTGCCAGCAGCTTGGTGGGACAGGATGGCTACACCTTC
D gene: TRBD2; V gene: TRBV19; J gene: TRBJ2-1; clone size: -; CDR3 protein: CASKIGLASDEQFF; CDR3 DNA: TGTGCCAGTAAGATAGGACTAGCGTCGGATGAGCAGTTCTTC